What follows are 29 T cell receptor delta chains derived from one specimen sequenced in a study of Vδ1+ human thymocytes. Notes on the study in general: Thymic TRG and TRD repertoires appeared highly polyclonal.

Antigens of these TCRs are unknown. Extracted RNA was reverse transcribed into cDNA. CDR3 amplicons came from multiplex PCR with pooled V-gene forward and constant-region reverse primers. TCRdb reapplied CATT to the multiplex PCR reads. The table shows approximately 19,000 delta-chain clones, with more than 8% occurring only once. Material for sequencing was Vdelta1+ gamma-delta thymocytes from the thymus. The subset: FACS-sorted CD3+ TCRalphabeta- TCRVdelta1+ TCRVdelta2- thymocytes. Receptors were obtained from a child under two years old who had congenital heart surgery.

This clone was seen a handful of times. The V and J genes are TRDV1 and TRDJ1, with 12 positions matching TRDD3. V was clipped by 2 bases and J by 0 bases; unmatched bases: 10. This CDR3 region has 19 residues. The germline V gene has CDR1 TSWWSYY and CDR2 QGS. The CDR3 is CALGETYWGIPYNTDKLIF. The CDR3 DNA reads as TGTGCTCTTGGGGAAACATACTGGGGGATACCCTATAACACCGATAAACTCATCTTT.

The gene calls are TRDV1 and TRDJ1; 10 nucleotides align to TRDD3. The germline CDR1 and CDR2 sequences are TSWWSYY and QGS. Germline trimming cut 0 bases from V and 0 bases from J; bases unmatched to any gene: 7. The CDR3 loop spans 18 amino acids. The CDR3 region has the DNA TGTGCTCTTGGGGAACTAGACCAAACTGGGGGATACACCGATAAACTCATCTTT. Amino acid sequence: CALGELDQTGGYTDKLIF.

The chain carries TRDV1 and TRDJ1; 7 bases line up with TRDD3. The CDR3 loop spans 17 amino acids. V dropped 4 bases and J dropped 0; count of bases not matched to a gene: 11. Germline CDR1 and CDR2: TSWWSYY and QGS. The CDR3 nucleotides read TGTGCTCTTGGGGCCCCTAGGTCTGGGGGCTACACCGATAAACTCATCTTT. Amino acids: CALGAPRSGGYTDKLIF.

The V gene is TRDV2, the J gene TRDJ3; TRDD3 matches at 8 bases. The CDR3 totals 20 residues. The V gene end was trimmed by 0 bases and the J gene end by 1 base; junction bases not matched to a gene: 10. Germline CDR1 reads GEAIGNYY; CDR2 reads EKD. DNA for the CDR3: TGTGCCTGTGACACCGAGGTTGGGGGATCTTATTCCTGGGACACCCGACAGATGTTTTTC. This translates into CACDTEVGGSYSWDTRQMFF.

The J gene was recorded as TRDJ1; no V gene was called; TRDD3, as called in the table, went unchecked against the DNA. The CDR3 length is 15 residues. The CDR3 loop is CALGERGAYTDKLIF. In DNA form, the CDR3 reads TGTGCTCTTGGGGAGCGAGGGGCGTACACCGATAAACTCATCTTT.

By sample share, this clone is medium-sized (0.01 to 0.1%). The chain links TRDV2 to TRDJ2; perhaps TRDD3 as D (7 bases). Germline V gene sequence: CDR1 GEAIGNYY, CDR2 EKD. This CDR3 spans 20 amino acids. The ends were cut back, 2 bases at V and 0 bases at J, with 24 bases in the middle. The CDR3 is CACDRPSVVLGRTLTAQLFF. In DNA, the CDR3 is TGTGCCTGTGACAGGCCTTCCGTTGTACTGGGGAGAACTTTGACAGCACAACTCTTCTTT.

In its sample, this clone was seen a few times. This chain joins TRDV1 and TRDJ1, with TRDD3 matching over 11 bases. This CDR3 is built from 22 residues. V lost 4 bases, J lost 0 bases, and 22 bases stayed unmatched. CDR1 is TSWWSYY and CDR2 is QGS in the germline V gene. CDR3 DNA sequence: TGTGCTCTTGGGGCATTCCTACGTGAGAAGCTGGGGGATACCCGATACACCGATAAACTCATCTTT. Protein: CALGAFLREKLGDTRYTDKLIF.

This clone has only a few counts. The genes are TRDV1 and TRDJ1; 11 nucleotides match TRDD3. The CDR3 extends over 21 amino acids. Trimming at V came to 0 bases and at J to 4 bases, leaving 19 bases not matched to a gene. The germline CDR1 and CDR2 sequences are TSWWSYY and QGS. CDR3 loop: CALGELIRSFLWTGGYDKLIF. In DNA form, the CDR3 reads TGTGCTCTTGGGGAACTAATCCGGTCCTTCCTATGGACTGGGGGATACGATAAACTCATCTTT.

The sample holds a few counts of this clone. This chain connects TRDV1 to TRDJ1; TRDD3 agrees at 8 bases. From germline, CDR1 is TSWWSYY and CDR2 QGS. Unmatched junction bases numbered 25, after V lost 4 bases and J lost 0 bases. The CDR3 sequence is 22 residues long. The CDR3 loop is CALGAILPPGWGILSYTDKLIF. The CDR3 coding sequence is TGTGCTCTTGGGGCCATTCTTCCTCCTGGATGGGGGATCCTTTCGTACACCGATAAACTCATCTTT.

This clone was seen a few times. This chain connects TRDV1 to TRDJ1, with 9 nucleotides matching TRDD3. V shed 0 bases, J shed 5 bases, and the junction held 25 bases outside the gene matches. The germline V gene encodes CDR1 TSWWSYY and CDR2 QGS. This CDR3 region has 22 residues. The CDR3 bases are TGTGCTCTTGGGGAACTAGTACGCTGGGGGATCCTCCCCCCTCGTGTCCAGGATAAACTCATCTTT. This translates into CALGELVRWGILPPRVQDKLIF.

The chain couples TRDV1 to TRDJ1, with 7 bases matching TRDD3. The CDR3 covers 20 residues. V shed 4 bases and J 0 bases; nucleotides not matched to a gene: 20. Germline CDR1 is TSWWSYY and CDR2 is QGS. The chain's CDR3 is CALGGPFPRYWGDYTDKLIF. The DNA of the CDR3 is TGTGCTCTTGGGGGCCCTTTTCCCCGTTACTGGGGAGATTACACCGATAAACTCATCTTT.

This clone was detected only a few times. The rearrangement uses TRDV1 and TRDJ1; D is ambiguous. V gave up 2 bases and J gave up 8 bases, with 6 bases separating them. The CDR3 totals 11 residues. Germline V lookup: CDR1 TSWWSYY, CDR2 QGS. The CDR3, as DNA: TGTGCTCTTGGGGAAGGGTCAAAACTCATCTTT. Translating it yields CALGEGSKLIF.

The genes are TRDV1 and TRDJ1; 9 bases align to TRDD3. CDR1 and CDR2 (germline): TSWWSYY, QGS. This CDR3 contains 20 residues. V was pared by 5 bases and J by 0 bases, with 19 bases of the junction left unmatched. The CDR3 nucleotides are TGTGCTCTTGGGACCCATGCCCTGGTTGACTGGGGGAGATACACCGATAAACTCATCTTT. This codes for CALGTHALVDWGRYTDKLIF.

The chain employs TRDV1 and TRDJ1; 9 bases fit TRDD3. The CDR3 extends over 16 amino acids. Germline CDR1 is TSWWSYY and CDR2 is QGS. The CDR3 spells CAPPGPGGLDTDKLIF. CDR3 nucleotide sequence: TGTGCCCCCCCGGGCCCTGGGGGATTAGACACCGATAAACTCATCTTT.

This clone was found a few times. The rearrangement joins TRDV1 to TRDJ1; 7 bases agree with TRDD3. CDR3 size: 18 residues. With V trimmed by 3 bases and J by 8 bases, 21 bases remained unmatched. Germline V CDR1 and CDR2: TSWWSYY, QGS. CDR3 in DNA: TGTGCTCTTGGGGACCAATTTTCCTTACCTTTGTTGGGGGACAAACTCATCTTT. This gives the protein CALGDQFSLPLLGDKLIF.

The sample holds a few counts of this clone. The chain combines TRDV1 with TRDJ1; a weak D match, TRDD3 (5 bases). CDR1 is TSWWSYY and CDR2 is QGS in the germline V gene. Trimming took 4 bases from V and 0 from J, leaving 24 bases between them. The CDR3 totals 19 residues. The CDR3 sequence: CALGGVFWRDPPYTDKLIF. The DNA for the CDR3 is TGTGCTCTTGGGGGAGTTTTCTGGAGGGATCCCCCGTACACCGATAAACTCATCTTT.

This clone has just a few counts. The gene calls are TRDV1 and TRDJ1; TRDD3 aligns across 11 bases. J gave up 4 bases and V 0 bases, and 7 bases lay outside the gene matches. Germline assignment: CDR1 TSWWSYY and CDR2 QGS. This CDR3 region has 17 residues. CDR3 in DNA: TGTGCTCTTGGGGAACTCCTGTACTGGGGGATAGGCGATAAACTCATCTTT. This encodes CALGELLYWGIGDKLIF.

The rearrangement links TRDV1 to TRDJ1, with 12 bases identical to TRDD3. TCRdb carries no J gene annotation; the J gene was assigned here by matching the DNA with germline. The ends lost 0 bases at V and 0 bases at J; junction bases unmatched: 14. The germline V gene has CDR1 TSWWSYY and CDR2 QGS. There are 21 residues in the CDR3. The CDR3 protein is CALGELYTVLGDTLYTDKLIF. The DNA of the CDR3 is TGTGCTCTTGGGGAACTATATACCGTACTGGGGGATACCCTGTACACCGATAAACTCATCTTT.

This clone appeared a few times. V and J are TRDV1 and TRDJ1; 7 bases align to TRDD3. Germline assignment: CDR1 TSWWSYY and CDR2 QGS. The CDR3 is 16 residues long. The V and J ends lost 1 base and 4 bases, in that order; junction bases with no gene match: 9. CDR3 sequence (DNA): TGTGCTCTTGGGGAACGGAGACTGGGGTTCGGCGATAAACTCATCTTT. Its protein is CALGERRLGFGDKLIF.

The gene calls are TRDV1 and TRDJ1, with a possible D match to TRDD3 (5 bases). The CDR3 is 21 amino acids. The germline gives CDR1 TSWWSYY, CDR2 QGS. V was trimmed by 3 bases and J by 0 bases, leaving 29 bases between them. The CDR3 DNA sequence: TGTGCTCTTGGGGATCCTGTTATTTCCCCGGGAGATACCCAGTACACCGATAAACTCATCTTT. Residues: CALGDPVISPGDTQYTDKLIF.

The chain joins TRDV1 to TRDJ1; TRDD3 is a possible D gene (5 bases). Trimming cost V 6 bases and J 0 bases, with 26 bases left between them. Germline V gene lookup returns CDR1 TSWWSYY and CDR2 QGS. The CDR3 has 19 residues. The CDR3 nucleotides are TGTGCTCTTGGTCGGAACCCATGCGATGGGGACCTGAACACCGATAAACTCATCTTT. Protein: CALGRNPCDGDLNTDKLIF.

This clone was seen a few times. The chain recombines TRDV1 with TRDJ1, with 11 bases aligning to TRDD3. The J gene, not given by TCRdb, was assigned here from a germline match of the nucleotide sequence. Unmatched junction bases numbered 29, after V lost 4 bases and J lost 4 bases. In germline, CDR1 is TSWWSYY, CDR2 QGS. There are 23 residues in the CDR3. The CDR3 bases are TGTGCTCTTGGGGTCTTCAACTTCCTCAAGGGGAGGTGGGGGATACGCGGTGGCGATAAACTCATCTTT. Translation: CALGVFNFLKGRWGIRGGDKLIF.

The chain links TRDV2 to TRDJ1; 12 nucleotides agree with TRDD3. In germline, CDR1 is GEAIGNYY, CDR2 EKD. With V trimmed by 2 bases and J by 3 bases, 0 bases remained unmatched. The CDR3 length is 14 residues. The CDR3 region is CACDNWGIPDKLIF. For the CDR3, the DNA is TGTGCCTGTGACAACTGGGGGATACCCGATAAACTCATCTTT.

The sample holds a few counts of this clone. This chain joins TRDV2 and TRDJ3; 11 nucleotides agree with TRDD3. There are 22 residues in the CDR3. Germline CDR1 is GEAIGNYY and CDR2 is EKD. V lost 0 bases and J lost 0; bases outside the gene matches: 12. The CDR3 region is CACDTVCWGIPPSSWDTRQMFF. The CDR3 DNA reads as TGTGCCTGTGACACCGTTTGCTGGGGGATACCCCCAAGCTCCTGGGACACCCGACAGATGTTTTTC.

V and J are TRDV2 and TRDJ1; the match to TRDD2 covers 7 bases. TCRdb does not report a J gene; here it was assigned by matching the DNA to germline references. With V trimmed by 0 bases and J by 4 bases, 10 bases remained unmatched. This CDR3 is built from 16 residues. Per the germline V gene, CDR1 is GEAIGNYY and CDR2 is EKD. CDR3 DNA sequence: TGTGCCTGTGACACCCCCGCTTCCTATACGCGCGATAAACTCATCTTT. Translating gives CACDTPASYTRDKLIF.

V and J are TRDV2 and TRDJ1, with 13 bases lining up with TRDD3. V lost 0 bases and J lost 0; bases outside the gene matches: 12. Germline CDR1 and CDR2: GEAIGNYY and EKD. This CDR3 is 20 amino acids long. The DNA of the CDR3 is TGTGCCTGTGACACCCTTACTGGGGGATACGAAATAAAGTACACCGATAAACTCATCTTT. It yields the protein CACDTLTGGYEIKYTDKLIF.

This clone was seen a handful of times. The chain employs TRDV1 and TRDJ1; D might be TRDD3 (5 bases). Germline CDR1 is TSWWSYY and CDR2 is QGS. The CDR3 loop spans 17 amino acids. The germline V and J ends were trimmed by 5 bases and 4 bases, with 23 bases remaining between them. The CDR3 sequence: CALGPRPPGGVCDKLIF. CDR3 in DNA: TGTGCTCTTGGGCCTAGGCCCCCGGGGGGGGTCTGCGATAAACTCATCTTT.

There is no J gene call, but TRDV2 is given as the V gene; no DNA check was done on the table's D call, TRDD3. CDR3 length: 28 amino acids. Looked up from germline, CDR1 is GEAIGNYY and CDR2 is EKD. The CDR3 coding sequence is TGTGCCTGTGACACCGGAGGGGCCTTGATACTCCAACACCTGGGTATAGGGGATGGAGGGTTGCATGAGAGTTTGCTCATCTTT. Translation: CACDTGGALILQHLGIGDGGLHESLLIF.

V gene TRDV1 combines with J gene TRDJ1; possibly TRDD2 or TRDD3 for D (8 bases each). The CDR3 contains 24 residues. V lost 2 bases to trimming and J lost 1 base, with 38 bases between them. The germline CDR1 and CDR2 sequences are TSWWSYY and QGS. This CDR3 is CALGELSRASYENGGSVSTDKLIF. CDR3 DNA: TGTGCTCTTGGGGAATTGTCACGCGCTTCCTACGAGAATGGGGGATCGGTCTCCACCGATAAACTCATCTTT.